This TCR beta chain is drawn from a study of T cell responses to AZD1222 COVID-19 vaccine. Study conclusions and caveats: Spike-specific TCR depth and breadth grew after two AZD1222 doses. Close to half of spike-specific TCRs reportedly recognize unmutated variant regions. Donors were largely white British and mainly female; clonal diversity was possibly underestimated. It was only after the peak T cell response that any repertoires were sampled.

About this clone: The antigen is not known.

The V gene lost 8 bases and the J gene lost 6 bases, with 7 bases spanning the gap. CDR1 and CDR2 (germline): LNHDA, SQIVND (reference sequence). The CDR3 sequence is 10 residues long. Clones were sequenced by immunoSEQ multiplex PCR, and TCRdb holds only the in-frame ones, with some missing. The sample has around 130,000 clones, about 90% seen once. The V and J genes are TRBV19 and TRBJ1-2; D gene ambiguous. The sequencing here drew on peripheral blood, taken on day 0 of AZD1222 vaccination. The sequence came from an adult in good health. The chain's CDR3 is CASSGDGYTF. CDR3 nucleotide sequence: TGTGCCAGTTCGGGCGATGGCTACACCTTC.